This record concerns one T cell receptor (beta chain) sequence. Methods used by the authors: Nucleated cell counts were estimated from reference gene primer amplification. The repertoire was sequenced with immunoSEQ multiplex PCR; TCRdb's copy has only in-frame clones and lacks some. Clone size and the V and J calls come from that table; the DNA yielded D and trimming. The sample carries about 230,000 clones, around 83% recorded once. This sample was taken from a study of blood T cell repertoires in COVID-19. The germline V gene has CDR1 SGHRS and CDR2 YFSETQ. Trimming cost V 4 bases and J 6 bases; bases outside gene matches: 12. This CDR3 comprises 15 residues.

Sequencing was carried out using peripheral blood. V is TRBV5-1 and J is TRBJ1-2; 7 nucleotides align to TRBD1. The receptor was isolated from a man between 35 and 55 years old who had recovered from COVID-19. CDR3 coding DNA: TGCGCCAGCAGCGAACTGGGTAGCGGGACAGATGGCTACACCTTC. It is translated as CASSELGSGTDGYTF.